These 23 T cell receptor beta chains came from one sample sequenced in a study of blood T cell repertoires in COVID-19. TCRdb's copy holds only in-frame clones and misses some; the assay was immunoSEQ multiplex PCR. The data show roughly 30,000 clones, with 80% to 90% seen just once and approximately 50% held by the top ten. Sequencing used peripheral blood. These receptors were taken from a human donor with acute or convalescent COVID-19. The donor label of this sample is uncertain.

The chain joins TRBV9 to TRBJ1-1, with D maybe TRBD1 (6 bases). The CDR3 length is 14 residues. Germline assignment: CDR1 SGDLS and CDR2 YYNGEE. V was shortened by 0 bases and J by 4 bases, with 10 bases between the two germline ends. The CDR3 DNA reads as TGTGCCAGCAGCGTAGAGGGCAGGGGCACTGAAGCTTTCTTT. It is translated as CASSVEGRGTEAFF.

The V call is TRBV19, the J call TRBJ1-2; no firm D call. This CDR3 region has 16 residues. Germline V lookup: CDR1 LNHDA, CDR2 SQIVND (reference sequence). V gave up 5 bases and J gave up 4 bases, with 20 bases separating them. The CDR3: CASSAAGGGGIYGYTF. The DNA for the CDR3 is TGTGCCAGTAGTGCGGCCGGAGGCGGCGGAATCTATGGCTACACCTTC.

Worth noting for this clone: One junction end does not reproduce the germline sequence, and a read error may be involved. V gene TRBV2 combines with J gene TRBJ2-5, with a tentative D call TRBD1 (5 bases). Per the germline V gene, CDR1 is SNHLY and CDR2 is FYNNEI. The CDR3 length is 11 residues. CDR3 in amino acids: CASSGYRNLDF. CDR3 nucleotides: TGTGCCAGCAGTGGCTACAGGAATTTGGACTTC.

The chain combines TRBV27 with TRBJ2-7; TRBD2 agrees at 8 bases. Germline V gene sequence: CDR1 MNHEY, CDR2 SMNVEV (reference sequence). This CDR3 has 15 amino acids. With 6 bases clipped from V and 1 base from J, the junction kept 8 bases outside the gene matches. Here the CDR3 DNA reads TGTGCCAGCAGGGTAGCGGGGCCCGGTTCCTACGAGCAGTACTTC. This gives the protein CASRVAGPGSYEQYF.

The chain couples TRBV3-1 (or the pseudogene TRBV3-2) to TRBJ2-7; 7 nucleotides align to TRBD2. After removal of 4 bases from V and 2 bases from J, the junction contained 8 bases not matched to a gene. The CDR3 length is 15 residues. Germline CDR1 and CDR2: LGHDT and YNNKEL (reference sequence). The CDR3 here is CASSRLAGVPYEQYF. The CDR3, as DNA: TGTGCCAGCAGCCGTCTCGCGGGAGTGCCCTACGAGCAGTACTTC.

V usage is TRBV9 and J usage is TRBJ2-1; 7 nucleotides line up with TRBD2. V dropped 4 bases and J dropped 7; count of bases not matched to a gene: 17. The CDR3 covers 17 residues. The germline CDR1 and CDR2 sequences are SGDLS and YYNGEE. The CDR3 region is CASSPYVSGRAGNEQFF. As DNA, the CDR3 is TGTGCCAGCAGCCCCTACGTTAGTGGGAGGGCCGGGAATGAGCAGTTCTTC. Looking up the rest from reference TRBV9 and TRBJ2-1 gives the full variable domain: DSGVTQTPKHLITATGQRVTLRCSPRSGDLSVYWYQQSLDQGLQFLIQYYNGEERAKGNILERFSAQQFPDLHSELNLSSLELGDSALYFCASSPYVSGRAGNEQFFGPGTRLTVL.

The V gene is TRBV18, the J gene TRBJ2-7; the D gene is possibly TRBD2 (6 bases). CDR1 and CDR2 from the germline V gene are KGHSH and LQKENI. V gave up 3 bases and J gave up 9 bases, with 18 bases separating them. The CDR3 is 14 residues long. The CDR3 region has the DNA TGTGCCAGCTCACCTTGGAGCGGCGGGACGGGGCAGTACTTC. This sequence encodes CASSPWSGGTGQYF. The whole variable domain, remainder taken from reference TRBV18 and TRBJ2-7, is NAGVMQNPRHLVRRRGQEARLRCSPMKGHSHVYWYRQLPEEGLKFMVYLQKENIIDESGMPKERFSAEFPKEGPSILRIQQVVRGDSAAYFCASSPWSGGTGQYFGPGTRLTVT.

This chain joins TRBV12-3 or TRBV12-4 and TRBJ2-7, with D perhaps matching TRBD1 (5 bases). Trimming took off 4 bases at V and 5 bases at J, with 9 bases between the two ends. This CDR3 has 12 residues. The CDR3 coding sequence is TGTGCCAGCAGTTGGCAGGGCCACGAGCAGTACTTC. This gives the protein CASSWQGHEQYF.

The rearrangement joins TRBV4-1 to TRBJ1-2; the D gene is possibly TRBD1 (6 bases). CDR1 is MGHRA and CDR2 is YSYEKL in the germline V gene. This CDR3 has 15 amino acids. The V end was cut by 0 bases, the J end by 5 bases, with 13 bases between. The DNA for the CDR3 is TGCGCCAGCAGCCAAGAGAGCAGGGGCCTATATGGCTACACCTTC. This sequence encodes CASSQESRGLYGYTF.

This chain uses TRBV3-1 (or the pseudogene TRBV3-2) with TRBJ1-2, with D maybe TRBD1 (6 bases). The germline gives CDR1 LGHDT, CDR2 YNNKEL (reference sequence). The length of the CDR3 is 15 residues. With 3 bases removed from V and 8 bases from J, the gap between germline ends came to 19 bases. CDR3 region: CASSHVGGGDRGYTF. The CDR3 nucleotides read TGTGCCAGCAGCCATGTAGGGGGTGGAGATCGGGGCTACACCTTC.

The chain joins TRBV14 to TRBJ2-7; TRBD1 aligns across 8 bases. The germline gives CDR1 SGHDN, CDR2 FVKESK. V was pared by 4 bases and J by 7 bases, with 9 bases of the junction left unmatched. The CDR3 runs to 14 residues. CDR3 coding DNA: TGTGCCAGCAGCCCCCGGACAGGGACGGGGGAGCAGTACTTC. This codes for CASSPRTGTGEQYF.

V is TRBV5-1 and J is TRBJ1-4; 8 bases agree with TRBD1. V shed 4 bases, J shed 5 bases, and the junction held 7 bases outside the gene matches. Germline V gene data show CDR1 as SGHRS and CDR2 as YFSETQ. The CDR3 runs 15 residues. CDR3 loop: CASSKQTGVNEKLFF. The CDR3, as DNA: TGCGCCAGCAGCAAACAGACAGGGGTAAATGAAAAACTGTTTTTT. Based on the CDR3 plus reference TRBV5-1 and TRBJ1-4, the full variable domain is KAGVTQTPRYLIKTRGQQVTLSCSPISGHRSVSWYQQTPGQGLQFLFEYFSETQRNKGNFPGRFSGRQFSNSRSEMNVSTLELGDSALYLCASSKQTGVNEKLFFGSGTQLSVL.

The chain uses TRBV6-4 and TRBJ2-1; TRBD2 agrees at 8 bases. This CDR3 contains 15 residues. V lost 7 bases, J lost 1 base, and 6 bases stayed unmatched. Germline CDR1 reads MRHNA; CDR2 reads SNTAGT. The CDR3 spells CASTSTSESYNEQFF. CDR3 nucleotide sequence: TGTGCCAGCACCTCGACTAGCGAATCCTACAATGAGCAGTTCTTC.

The rearrangement uses TRBV7-2 and TRBJ2-1; 14 bases map to TRBD2. Germline CDR1 SGHTA, CDR2 FQGNSA. CDR3 length: 17 amino acids. V shed 4 bases and J 7 bases; nucleotides not matched to a gene: 9. The CDR3 here is CASSYRLAGGQGNEQFF. CDR3 DNA sequence: TGTGCCAGCAGCTATCGACTAGCGGGGGGGCAAGGGAATGAGCAGTTCTTC.

The rearrangement uses TRBV20-1 and TRBJ1-3; D call uncertain. From germline, CDR1 is DFQATT and CDR2 SNEGSKA (reference sequence). There are 11 residues in the CDR3. The V end was cut by 6 bases, the J end by 4 bases, with 7 bases between. The CDR3 here is CSALVGNTIYF. The CDR3 DNA is TGCAGTGCACTCGTGGGAAACACCATATATTTT.

This chain connects TRBV7-9 to TRBJ2-1; tentative D call: TRBD2 (5 bases). CDR1 and CDR2 from the germline V gene are SEHNR and FQNEAQ (reference sequence). Trimming stripped 5 bases from V and 7 bases from J, with 12 bases between. The CDR3 length is 13 residues. CDR3 DNA: TGTGCCAGCAGCCCGGGGTTTAGGAATGAGCAGTTCTTC. This encodes CASSPGFRNEQFF.

The chain links TRBV10-2 to TRBJ1-2, with 10 bases aligning to TRBD1. V shed 6 bases and J 8 bases; nucleotides not matched to a gene: 9. The CDR3 extends over 14 amino acids. From germline, CDR1 is WSHSY and CDR2 SAAADI. CDR3 amino acids: CASSLTGGLRGYTF. The CDR3 DNA follows: TGCGCCAGCAGCTTGACAGGGGGCCTGAGAGGCTACACCTTC.

In nucleotides, the CDR3 is TGTGCCAGCAGTGATCCGGGACAGGTGAACACTGAAGCTTTCTTT. Encoded protein: CASSDPGQVNTEAFF. This chain uses TRBV6-1 with TRBJ1-1, with 8 bases matching TRBD1. This CDR3 contains 15 residues. V shed 3 bases, J shed 0 bases, and the junction held 3 bases outside the gene matches. Germline V gene data show CDR1 as MNHNS and CDR2 as SASEGT.

The J gene is TRBJ1-2, the V gene TRBV28; no clear D. The V and J ends lost 5 bases and 4 bases respectively, with 8 bases between them. This CDR3 has 12 amino acids. CDR1 is MDHEN, CDR2 SYDVKM, per germline. This CDR3 reads CASSLRSYGYTF. The CDR3 nucleotides are TGTGCCAGCAGTCTCAGGTCCTATGGCTACACCTTC.

The V and J genes are TRBV5-1 and TRBJ1-1; tentative D call: TRBD1 (6 bases). V was trimmed by 0 bases and J by 1 base, leaving 13 bases between them. The CDR3 covers 16 residues. Germline loops: CDR1 SGHRS, CDR2 YFSETQ. Here the CDR3 reads CASSLEGGPRNTEAFF. The CDR3 DNA sequence: TGCGCCAGCAGCTTGGAGGGGGGGCCGCGGAACACTGAAGCTTTCTTT.

The chain couples TRBV6-6 to TRBJ1-5; D is unresolved. Trimming stripped 11 bases from V and 3 bases from J, with 17 bases between. The CDR3 sequence is 14 residues long. In germline, CDR1 is MNHNY, CDR2 SVGAGI (reference sequence). Written as DNA, the CDR3 is TGTGCCTCCCACGAGGGCAGAGCCAATCAGCCCCAGCATTTT. Translation: CASHEGRANQPQHF.

This clone was counted once. The chain joins TRBV28 to TRBJ2-3, with 9 bases aligning to TRBD2. The J segment lost 6 bases and the V segment lost 4 bases, leaving 5 bases of the junction unmatched. CDR3 length: 14 amino acids. Germline CDR1 and CDR2: MDHEN and SYDVKM. The CDR3 sequence is CASSSSGMGDTQYF. The CDR3 region has the DNA TGTGCCAGCAGTTCTAGCGGGATGGGGGATACGCAGTATTTT.

The chain joins TRBV5-1 to TRBJ2-1; D is perhaps TRBD2 (6 bases). V was pared by 5 bases and J by 8 bases, with 17 bases between. CDR1 SGHRS and CDR2 YFSETQ come from the germline V gene. The CDR3 is 14 amino acids. The CDR3 coding sequence is TGCGCCAGCAGTCGAGAGACTAGTCGCGATGAGCAGTTCTTC. The encoded protein is CASSRETSRDEQFF.